Only a few counts were recorded for the clone carrying this T cell receptor beta chain. This sample is part of a study of blood T cell repertoires in COVID-19. Germline values: CDR1 SGHKS, CDR2 YYEKEE (reference sequence). Trimming took 4 bases from V and 7 from J, leaving 18 bases between them. CDR3 length: 14 residues. In the study's own analysis: Reference gene primer amplification gave estimated nucleated cell counts. Profiling relied on immunoSEQ multiplex PCR, and the TCRdb table lists in-frame clones only, not all of them. V and J calls and clone size come straight from that table; D and trimming were deduced from the DNA. In the table there are some 88,000 clones, about nine tenths of which are singletons.

The TCR sequence derives from a human donor with active COVID-19. The donor label of this sample is uncertain. Sequenced input: peripheral blood. V and J are TRBV5-5 and TRBJ2-7; D gene unclear. The DNA for the CDR3 is TGTGCCAGCAGCCTAGGTTCCCGGCCTACGGAGCAGTACTTC. This encodes CASSLGSRPTEQYF.